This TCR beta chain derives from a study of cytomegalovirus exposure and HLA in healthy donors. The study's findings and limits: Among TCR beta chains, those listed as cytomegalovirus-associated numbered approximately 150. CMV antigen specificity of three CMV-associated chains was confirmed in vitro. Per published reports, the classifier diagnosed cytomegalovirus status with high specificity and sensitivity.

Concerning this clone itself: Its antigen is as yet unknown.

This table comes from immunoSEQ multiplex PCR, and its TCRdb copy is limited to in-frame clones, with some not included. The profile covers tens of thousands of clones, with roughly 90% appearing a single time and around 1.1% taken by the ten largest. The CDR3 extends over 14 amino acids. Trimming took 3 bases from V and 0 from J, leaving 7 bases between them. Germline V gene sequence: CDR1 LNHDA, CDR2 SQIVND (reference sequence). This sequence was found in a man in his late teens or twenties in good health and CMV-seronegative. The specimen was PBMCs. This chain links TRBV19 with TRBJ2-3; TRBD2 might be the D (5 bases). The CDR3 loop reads CASSMGGSTDTQYF. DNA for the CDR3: TGTGCCAGTAGTATGGGCGGGAGCACAGATACGCAGTATTTT.